Shown below are 17 T cell receptor beta chains from a single sample sequenced in a study of T cell responses to AZD1222 COVID-19 vaccine. This table comes from immunoSEQ multiplex PCR, and its TCRdb copy is limited to in-frame clones, with some not included. The data show 100,000 to 150,000 clones, approximately 89% seen once. The sequenced sample was peripheral blood, obtained on day 0 of AZD1222 vaccination. Receptor source: an adult in good health.

The V and J genes are TRBV2 and TRBJ2-5; D is uncertain. CDR1 and CDR2 (germline): SNHLY, FYNNEI. V was shortened by 4 bases and J by 5 bases, with 11 bases between the two germline ends. The length of the CDR3 is 13 residues. The CDR3 sequence: CASSARTRETQYF. CDR3 nucleotide sequence: TGTGCCAGCAGTGCGAGGACCAGGGAGACCCAGTACTTC.

V is TRBV7-2 and J is TRBJ2-5, with 11 bases fitting TRBD2. CDR1 is SGHTA, CDR2 FQGNSA, per germline. CDR3 length: 14 amino acids. Trimming removed 5 bases from V and 5 bases from J; junction bases left unmatched: 4. CDR3 loop: CASSVLAGVETQYF. As DNA, the CDR3 is TGTGCCAGCAGCGTACTAGCGGGGGTGGAGACCCAGTACTTC.

The chain uses TRBV11-3 and TRBJ2-5, with a possible D match to TRBD1 (6 bases). V shed 3 bases and J shed 1 base, with 12 bases lying between them. CDR3 length: 15 amino acids. Germline lookup yields CDR1 SGHNT and CDR2 YENEEA. The CDR3 sequence: CASSLRPGAQETQYF. CDR3 nucleotide sequence: TGTGCCAGCAGCTTGAGACCAGGGGCCCAAGAGACCCAGTACTTC.

The gene calls are TRBV18 and TRBJ2-7; 9 bases fit TRBD1. Germline V gene lookup returns CDR1 KGHSH and CDR2 LQKENI. There are 16 residues in the CDR3. With V trimmed by 3 bases and J by 2 bases, 8 bases remained unmatched. The CDR3 nucleotides are TGTGCCAGCTCACCCCCCTCCCGACAGGGGGCCTACGAGCAGTACTTC. It codes for CASSPPSRQGAYEQYF.

The chain has TRBV5-1 and TRBJ1-1; D call uncertain. Germline loops: CDR1 SGHRS, CDR2 YFSETQ. The CDR3 spans 15 residues. The V and J ends lost 2 bases and 1 base respectively, with 12 bases between them. CDR3 DNA sequence: TGCGCCAGCAGCTTACAAGGGTTCGGGAACACTGAAGCTTTCTTT. It codes for CASSLQGFGNTEAFF.

The chain combines TRBV15 with TRBJ2-1; D remains ambiguous. V lost 1 base and J 7 bases, leaving 8 bases between the germline ends. Germline CDR1 is LNHNV and CDR2 is YYDKDF (reference sequence). This CDR3 region has 13 residues. The CDR3 spells CATSRVDVNEQFF. CDR3 DNA sequence: TGTGCCACCAGCAGAGTGGACGTAAATGAGCAGTTCTTC. The full variable domain, with the rest looked up from reference TRBV15 and TRBJ2-1, is DAMVIQNPRYQVTQFGKPVTLSCSQTLNHNVMYWYQQKSSQAPKLLFHYYDKDFNNEADTPDNFQSRRPNTSFCFLDIRSPGLGDTAMYLCATSRVDVNEQFFGPGTRLTVL.

The chain uses TRBV7-9 and TRBJ1-2; tentative D call: TRBD1 (5 bases). The CDR3 has 13 residues. V lost 4 bases, J lost 4 bases, and 10 bases lay in between. Germline lookup yields CDR1 SEHNR and CDR2 FQNEAQ (reference sequence). The chain's CDR3 is CASSSGLTYGYTF. The CDR3 DNA is TGTGCCAGCAGCTCGGGACTCACCTATGGCTACACCTTC.

This clone occurred a few times. This chain joins TRBV7-2 and TRBJ1-2; D gene unclear. Germline V gives CDR1 SGHTA, CDR2 FQGNSA. The CDR3 runs 14 residues. Trimming shortened V by 7 bases and J by 0 bases, and 12 bases separated the two germline ends. The CDR3 coding sequence is TGTGCCAGCATGGCCCGCCCCACTAACTATGGCTACACCTTC. This gives the protein CASMARPTNYGYTF.

V is TRBV18 and J is TRBJ2-6; D not resolved. The CDR3 consists of 17 residues. The V gene's germline CDR1 is KGHSH and CDR2 LQKENI. Deletions cut 2 bases from V and 0 bases from J, with 11 bases between. The CDR3 reads CASSPVPASSGANVLTF. In DNA form, the CDR3 reads TGTGCCAGCTCACCAGTTCCAGCTAGCTCTGGGGCCAACGTCCTGACTTTC.

The rearrangement joins TRBV18 to TRBJ2-1, with 8 bases matching TRBD2. Unmatched junction bases numbered 13, after V lost 4 bases and J lost 5 bases. The CDR3 spans 17 residues. Germline-derived CDR1 and CDR2 are KGHSH and LQKENI. In DNA, the CDR3 is TGTGCCAGCTCACGCCCAGTCAGCGGGAGTTTGAACAATGAGCAGTTCTTC. This gives the protein CASSRPVSGSLNNEQFF.

This sequence joins TRBV9 and TRBJ1-5, with D unresolved. The CDR3 length is 15 residues. The V and J ends lost 0 bases and 5 bases respectively, with 12 bases between them. Germline V lookup: CDR1 SGDLS, CDR2 YYNGEE. The CDR3 coding sequence is TGTGCCAGCAGCGTAGAGGGTCAGGAGTATCAGCCCCAGCATTTT. Amino acids: CASSVEGQEYQPQHF. Looking up the rest from reference TRBV9 and TRBJ1-5 gives the full variable domain: DSGVTQTPKHLITATGQRVTLRCSPRSGDLSVYWYQQSLDQGLQFLIQYYNGEERAKGNILERFSAQQFPDLHSELNLSSLELGDSALYFCASSVEGQEYQPQHFGDGTRLSIL.

The rearrangement uses TRBV4-1 and TRBJ2-2; D remains ambiguous. The CDR3 runs to 17 residues. V dropped 1 base and J dropped 3 bases, with 15 bases sitting between them. Germline V gene lookup returns CDR1 MGHRA and CDR2 YSYEKL. The CDR3 region has the DNA TGCGCCAGCAGCCAAGCTAATTTCGGCACCTACACCGGGGAGCTGTTTTTT. This translates into CASSQANFGTYTGELFF.

The rearrangement links TRBV29-1 to TRBJ1-1; TRBD1 aligns across 7 bases. The CDR3 spans 14 residues. V shed 4 bases and J 1 base; nucleotides not matched to a gene: 6. The germline V gene has CDR1 SQVTM and CDR2 ANQGSEA. The CDR3 DNA reads TGCAGCGTTGTTAAGGGGGCGGGGAACACTGAAGCTTTCTTT. Amino acids: CSVVKGAGNTEAFF.

The chain employs TRBV19 and TRBJ1-4; D uncertain. V was trimmed by 3 bases and J by 8 bases, leaving 13 bases between them. Germline CDR1 LNHDA, CDR2 SQIVND (reference sequence). The CDR3 consists of 14 residues. The CDR3 sequence is CASSIRTFGEKLFF. The DNA for the CDR3 is TGTGCCAGTAGTATTCGGACCTTCGGGGAAAAACTGTTTTTT.

The genes are TRBV19 and TRBJ1-1; TRBD1 matches at 9 bases. The CDR3 covers 16 residues. Germline CDR1 is LNHDA and CDR2 is SQIVND (reference sequence). The V segment lost 6 bases and the J segment 1 base; nucleotides outside the gene matches: 9. The CDR3 here is CASSLLQTGGNTEAFF. In nucleotides, the CDR3 is TGTGCCAGTAGCCTACTCCAGACAGGGGGGAACACTGAAGCTTTCTTT.

V gene TRBV4-1 combines with J gene TRBJ2-5; D is undetermined. In germline, CDR1 is MGHRA, CDR2 YSYEKL. The CDR3 totals 16 residues. Trimming removed 4 bases at V and 3 bases at J, with 18 bases between. The CDR3 bases are TGCGCCAGCAGCCGATTTCCTACACGGGTGGAAGAGACCCAGTACTTC. Translation: CASSRFPTRVEETQYF.

This rearrangement joins TRBV6-5 to TRBJ1-2; D possibly corresponds to TRBD1 (6 bases). This CDR3 contains 15 residues. The germline CDR1 and CDR2 sequences are MNHEY and SVGAGI. V lost 5 bases to trimming and J lost 3 bases, with 16 bases between them. The CDR3 DNA reads TGTGCCAGCAGTACGCCGACAGGCGGCTACTATGGCTACACCTTC. It codes for CASSTPTGGYYGYTF.